Listed below are T cell receptor beta chains from one sample, sequenced in a study of blood T cell repertoires in COVID-19. The data were produced by immunoSEQ multiplex PCR, yet TCRdb's version contains in-frame clones alone and is incomplete. The repertoire includes roughly 150,000 clones, just under 90% of them detected once, and about 9.4% sits in the top ten. The specimen sequenced was peripheral blood. The receptors were sampled from a woman in her seventies with COVID-19, enrolled during active disease. Each CDR3 is given with its conserved first and last residue. D genes are given only for firm matches. Clone size is given for some rows only: seen once, a few or many times, or a class if the clone is expanded.

size: once; V: TRBV5-1; J: TRBJ1-6; D: -; DNA: TGCGCCAGCAGCCGAAAAGATAGCGATTCACCCCTCCACTTT; CDR3: CASSRKDSDSPLHF
size: -; V: TRBV5-6; J: TRBJ2-2; D: -; DNA: TGTGCCAGCGGGAGAGGGCTGGGGGAGCTGTTTTTT; CDR3: CASGRGLGELFF
size: -; V: TRBV3-1/TRBV3-2; J: TRBJ2-5; D: TRBD1; DNA: TGTGCCAGCAGCCAACCGGGACAGGGAGAAGAGACCCAGTACTTC; CDR3: CASSQPGQGEETQYF
size: -; V: TRBV27; J: TRBJ1-2; D: -; DNA: TGTGCCAGCAGCCCCCGAGAGCGCTATGGCTACACCTTC; CDR3: CASSPRERYGYTF
size: -; V: TRBV7-9; J: TRBJ1-5; D: -; DNA: TGTGCCAGCAGCCAGGACACAAGCAATCAGCCCCAGCATTTT; CDR3: CASSQDTSNQPQHF
size: -; V: TRBV5-4; J: TRBJ2-2; D: TRBD2; DNA: TGTGCCAGCAGCTTGGCCGTTGGCGGGGGTAACACCGGGGAGCTGTTTTTT; CDR3: CASSLAVGGGNTGELFF
size: -; V: TRBV28; J: TRBJ1-5; D: -; DNA: TGTGCCAGCAGTGCAACAGGGCCTAGGGGCAATCAGCCCCAGCATTTT; CDR3: CASSATGPRGNQPQHF
size: once; V: TRBV19; J: TRBJ1-2; D: -; DNA: TGTGCCAGTAGTATAGAAACAGGGTATTATGGCTACACCTTC; CDR3: CASSIETGYYGYTF
size: -; V: TRBV28; J: TRBJ1-2; D: -; DNA: TGTGCCAGCTATGTGAGGGGGGGCGAACCCTCCTCTGGCTACACCTTC; CDR3: CASYVRGGEPSSGYTF
size: -; V: TRBV28; J: TRBJ2-5; D: TRBD1; DNA: TGTGCCAGCAGTCTCCTTCGACAGGGGGAGACCCAGTACTTC; CDR3: CASSLLRQGETQYF
size: once; V: TRBV6-1; J: TRBJ2-7; D: -; DNA: TGTGCCAGCAGTGAGTCGTGGGCATCTTACTCCTACGAGCAGTACTTC; CDR3: CASSESWASYSYEQYF
size: -; V: TRBV7-9; J: TRBJ2-1; D: TRBD1; DNA: TGTGCCAGCAGCTCAAGACAGGGGCCGTTAGGTGATGAGCAGTTCTTC; CDR3: CASSSRQGPLGDEQFF
size: -; V: TRBV3-1/TRBV3-2; J: TRBJ1-2; D: -; DNA: TGTGCCAGCAGCCAGGACACCGTAACCTATGGCTACACCTTC; CDR3: CASSQDTVTYGYTF
size: -; V: TRBV11-2; J: TRBJ1-1; D: TRBD1; DNA: TGTGCCAGCAGTCGACAGGGGTTCACTGAAGCTTTCTTT; CDR3: CASSRQGFTEAFF
size: -; V: TRBV3-1/TRBV3-2; J: TRBJ2-5; D: TRBD2; DNA: TGTGCCAGCAGCCAAGATATGGTGGCGGGGGGAGAGACCCAGTACTTC; CDR3: CASSQDMVAGGETQYF
size: -; V: TRBV3-1/TRBV3-2; J: TRBJ1-1; D: TRBD1; DNA: TGTGCCAGCAGCCAGGGGACAGGGAACACTGAAGCTTTCTTT; CDR3: CASSQGTGNTEAFF
size: -; V: TRBV28; J: TRBJ1-1; D: -; DNA: TGTGCCAGCAGTTTGGGACAAATGAACACTGAAGCTTTCTTT; CDR3: CASSLGQMNTEAFF
size: -; V: TRBV18; J: TRBJ2-3; D: TRBD2; DNA: TGTGCCAGCTTACGGGGGGACAGCACAGATACGCAGTATTTT; CDR3: CASLRGDSTDTQYF
size: -; V: TRBV5-6; J: TRBJ2-7; D: TRBD2; DNA: TGTGCCAGCAGATCTAGTTCGGGGGGTTACGAGCAGTACTTC; CDR3: CASRSSSGGYEQYF
size: once; V: TRBV28; J: TRBJ1-5; D: -; DNA: TGTGCCAGCAGTTTCGGGGGGCTTAGCAATCAGCCCCAGCATTTT; CDR3: CASSFGGLSNQPQHF
size: -; V: TRBV5-4; J: TRBJ1-2; D: -; DNA: TGTGCCAGCAGCTTGGATCTAGGCAGTAACTATGGCTACACCTTC; CDR3: CASSLDLGSNYGYTF
size: -; V: TRBV7-9; J: TRBJ1-3; D: TRBD1; DNA: TGTGCCAGCAGCTCAGACAGGGACTCTGGAAACACCATATATTTT; CDR3: CASSSDRDSGNTIYF
size: -; V: TRBV11-2; J: TRBJ2-3; D: TRBD2; DNA: TGTGCCAGCAGCGCCCGACTAGCGGGAGACAGCACAGATACGCAGTATTTT; CDR3: CASSARLAGDSTDTQYF
size: -; V: TRBV19; J: TRBJ1-1; D: TRBD1; DNA: TGTGCCAGTAGTACTGTAGACAGGGGGCTTATGAACACTGAAGCTTTCTTT; CDR3: CASSTVDRGLMNTEAFF
size: -; V: TRBV28; J: TRBJ1-1; D: -; DNA: TGTGCCAGCAGTTCAGCAGGGCGACCTGAAGCTTTCTTT; CDR3: CASSSAGRPEAFF
size: -; V: TRBV2; J: TRBJ2-2; D: TRBD1; DNA: TGTGCCAGCAGTTCGGACAGGGCGGCCGGGGAGCTGTTTTTT; CDR3: CASSSDRAAGELFF
size: -; V: TRBV5-1; J: TRBJ2-4; D: -; DNA: TGCGCCAGCAGCTTGCAGGGTACGGACATTCAGTACTTC; CDR3: CASSLQGTDIQYF
size: few; V: TRBV6-5; J: TRBJ2-3; D: -; DNA: TGTGCCAGTAGAAGAGGGCCCTCCACAGATACGCAGTATTTT; CDR3: CASRRGPSTDTQYF
size: -; V: TRBV19; J: TRBJ2-5; D: TRBD2; DNA: TGTGCCAGTAGGGATATAGCGGGGGGGCTCCAAGAGACCCAGTACTTC; CDR3: CASRDIAGGLQETQYF
size: -; V: TRBV12-5; J: TRBJ1-2; D: TRBD1; DNA: TGTGCTAGTGGTGTTTTTGGGACAGTCTATGGCTACACCTTC; CDR3: CASGVFGTVYGYTF
size: -; V: TRBV14; J: TRBJ2-1; D: -; DNA: TGTGCCAGCAGCCAAGGGTGGGCATCCTCCTACAATGAGCAGTTCTTC; CDR3: CASSQGWASSYNEQFF